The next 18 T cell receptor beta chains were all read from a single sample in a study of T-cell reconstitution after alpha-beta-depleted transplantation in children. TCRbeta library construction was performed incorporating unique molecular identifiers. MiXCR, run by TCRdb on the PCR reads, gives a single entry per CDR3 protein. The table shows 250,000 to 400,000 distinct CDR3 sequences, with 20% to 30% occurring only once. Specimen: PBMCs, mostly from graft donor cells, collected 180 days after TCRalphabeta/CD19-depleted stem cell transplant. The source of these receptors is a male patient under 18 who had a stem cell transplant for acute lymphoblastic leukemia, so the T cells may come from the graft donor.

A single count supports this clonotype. The CDR3 is CASSMELAGEQETQYF. The CDR3 bases are TGTGCCAGTAGTATGGAATTAGCGGGAGAGCAAGAGACCCAGTACTTC. The rearrangement links TRBV19 to TRBJ2-5; 9 bases map to TRBD2. This CDR3 spans 16 amino acids. Looked up from germline, CDR1 is LNHDA and CDR2 is SQIVND (reference sequence). V shed 3 bases and J 2 bases; nucleotides not matched to a gene: 7.

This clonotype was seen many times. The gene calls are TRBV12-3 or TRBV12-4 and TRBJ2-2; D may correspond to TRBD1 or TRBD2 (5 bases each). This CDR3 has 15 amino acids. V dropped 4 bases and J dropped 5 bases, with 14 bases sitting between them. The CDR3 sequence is CASSYRPPGTGELFF. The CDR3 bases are TGTGCCAGCAGTTACAGGCCCCCGGGGACCGGGGAGCTGTTTTTT.

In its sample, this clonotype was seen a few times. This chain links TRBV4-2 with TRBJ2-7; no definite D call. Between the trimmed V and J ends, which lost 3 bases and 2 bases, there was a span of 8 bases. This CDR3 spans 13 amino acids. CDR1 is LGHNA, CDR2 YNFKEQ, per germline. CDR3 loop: CASSQDLTYEQYF. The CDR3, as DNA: TGTGCCAGCAGCCAGGACCTCACCTACGAGCAGTACTTC.

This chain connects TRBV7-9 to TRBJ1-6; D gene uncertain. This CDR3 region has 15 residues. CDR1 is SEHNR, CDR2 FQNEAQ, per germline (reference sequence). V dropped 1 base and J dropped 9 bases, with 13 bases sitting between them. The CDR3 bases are TGTGCCAGCAGCTTAGTCCTCCCGGGGATTTCACCCCTCCACTTT. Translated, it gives CASSLVLPGISPLHF. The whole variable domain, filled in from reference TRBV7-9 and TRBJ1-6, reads DTGVSQNPRHKITKRGQNVTFRCDPISEHNRLYWYRQTLGQGPEFLTYFQNEAQLEKSRLLSDRFSAERPKGSFSTLEIQRTEQGDSAMYLCASSLVLPGISPLHFGNGTRLTVT.

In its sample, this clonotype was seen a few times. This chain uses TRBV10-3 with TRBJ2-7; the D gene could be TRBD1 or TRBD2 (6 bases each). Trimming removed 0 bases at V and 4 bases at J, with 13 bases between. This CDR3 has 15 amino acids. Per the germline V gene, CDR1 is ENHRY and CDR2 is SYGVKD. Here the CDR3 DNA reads TGTGCCATCAGTGAGTCCTCGGGGGCTGGATACGAGCAGTACTTC. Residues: CAISESSGAGYEQYF.

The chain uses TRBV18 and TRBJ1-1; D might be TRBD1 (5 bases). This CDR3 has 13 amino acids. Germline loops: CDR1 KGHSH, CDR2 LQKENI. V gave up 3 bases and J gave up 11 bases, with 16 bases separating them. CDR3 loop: CASSPGVMGTAFF. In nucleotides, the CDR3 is TGTGCCAGCTCACCGGGGGTCATGGGAACGGCTTTCTTT.

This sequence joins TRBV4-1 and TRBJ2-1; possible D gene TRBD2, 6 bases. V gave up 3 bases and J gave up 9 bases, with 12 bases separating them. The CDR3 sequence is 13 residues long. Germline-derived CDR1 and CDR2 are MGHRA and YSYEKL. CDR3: CASSQMQGGEQFF. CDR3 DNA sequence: TGCGCCAGCAGCCAGATGCAGGGAGGTGAGCAGTTCTTC.

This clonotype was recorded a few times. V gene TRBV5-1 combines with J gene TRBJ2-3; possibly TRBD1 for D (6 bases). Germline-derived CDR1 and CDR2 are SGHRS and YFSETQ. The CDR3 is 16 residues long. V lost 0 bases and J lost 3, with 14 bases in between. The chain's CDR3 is CASSLEGGEGTDTQYF. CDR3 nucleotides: TGCGCCAGCAGCTTGGAAGGGGGAGAGGGGACAGATACGCAGTATTTT.

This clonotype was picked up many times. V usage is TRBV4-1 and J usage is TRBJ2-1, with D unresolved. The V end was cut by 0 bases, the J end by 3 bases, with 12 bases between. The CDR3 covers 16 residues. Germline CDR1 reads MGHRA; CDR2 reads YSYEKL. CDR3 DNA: TGCGCCAGCAGCCAAGAAGACCTGTGGGACTACAATGAGCAGTTCTTC. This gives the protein CASSQEDLWDYNEQFF.

The CDR3 DNA reads as TGCGCCAGCAGCCTTTTCAGTCCTTTACCGGGACTAGCGGGAGCAGGCGCAGATACGCAGTATTTT. It specifies CASSLFSPLPGLAGAGADTQYF. The chain combines TRBV4-1 with TRBJ2-3; 14 bases are shared with TRBD2. The CDR3 extends over 22 amino acids. Germline V CDR1 and CDR2: MGHRA, YSYEKL. V gave up 4 bases and J gave up 4 bases; unmatched junction bases: 22.

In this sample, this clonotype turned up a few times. The CDR3, as DNA: TGCGCCAGCAGCTTCTGGGTGACAGGGGGCAATGAGCAGTTCTTC. Encoded protein: CASSFWVTGGNEQFF. The V gene is TRBV5-1, the J gene TRBJ2-1; 9 bases align to TRBD1. V shed 2 bases and J 6 bases; nucleotides not matched to a gene: 6. The CDR3 covers 15 residues. Germline CDR1 and CDR2: SGHRS and YFSETQ.

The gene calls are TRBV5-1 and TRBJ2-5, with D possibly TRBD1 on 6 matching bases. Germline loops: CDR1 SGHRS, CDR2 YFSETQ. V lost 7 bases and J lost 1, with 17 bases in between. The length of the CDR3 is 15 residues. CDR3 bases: TGCGCCAGCCAGGGCTACAGGGATCTCCAAGAGACCCAGTACTTC. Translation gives CASQGYRDLQETQYF.

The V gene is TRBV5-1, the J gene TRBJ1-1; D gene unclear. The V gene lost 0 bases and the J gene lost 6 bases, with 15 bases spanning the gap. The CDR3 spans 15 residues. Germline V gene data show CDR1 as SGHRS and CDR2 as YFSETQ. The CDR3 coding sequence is TGCGCCAGCAGCTTGGTTATCGGGGAGTCTCCTGAAGCTTTCTTT. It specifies CASSLVIGESPEAFF.

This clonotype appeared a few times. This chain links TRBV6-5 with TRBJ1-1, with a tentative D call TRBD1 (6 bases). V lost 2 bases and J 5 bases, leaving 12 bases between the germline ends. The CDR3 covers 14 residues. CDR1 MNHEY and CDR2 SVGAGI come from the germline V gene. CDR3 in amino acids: CASSYHYQGTEAFF. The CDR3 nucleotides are TGTGCCAGCAGTTACCACTATCAGGGGACTGAAGCTTTCTTT.

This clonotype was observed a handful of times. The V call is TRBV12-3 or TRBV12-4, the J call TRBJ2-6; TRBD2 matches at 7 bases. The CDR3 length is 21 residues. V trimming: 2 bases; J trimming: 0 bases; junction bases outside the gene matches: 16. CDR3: CASSLRLAFIVTSSGANVLTF. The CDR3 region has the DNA TGTGCCAGCAGTTTAAGACTAGCCTTCATAGTAACAAGCTCTGGGGCCAACGTCCTGACTTTC.

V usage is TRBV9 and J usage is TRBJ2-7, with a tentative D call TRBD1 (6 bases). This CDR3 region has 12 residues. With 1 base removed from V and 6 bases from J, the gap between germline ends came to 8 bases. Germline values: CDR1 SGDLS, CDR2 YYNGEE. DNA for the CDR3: TGTGCCAGCAGCGTATCGGACAGCGAGCAGTACTTC. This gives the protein CASSVSDSEQYF.

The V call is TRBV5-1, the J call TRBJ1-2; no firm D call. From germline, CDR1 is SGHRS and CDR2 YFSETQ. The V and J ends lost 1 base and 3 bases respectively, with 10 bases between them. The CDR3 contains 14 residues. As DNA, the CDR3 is TGCGCCAGCAGCTTGTATGCAGCCGACTATGGCTACACCTTC. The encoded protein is CASSLYAADYGYTF.

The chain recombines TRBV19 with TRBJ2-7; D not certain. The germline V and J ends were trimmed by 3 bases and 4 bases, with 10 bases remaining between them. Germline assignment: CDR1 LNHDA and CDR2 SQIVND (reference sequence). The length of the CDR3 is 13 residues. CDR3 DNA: TGTGCCAGTAGTATGGACCCCTGGTACGAGCAGTACTTC. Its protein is CASSMDPWYEQYF.